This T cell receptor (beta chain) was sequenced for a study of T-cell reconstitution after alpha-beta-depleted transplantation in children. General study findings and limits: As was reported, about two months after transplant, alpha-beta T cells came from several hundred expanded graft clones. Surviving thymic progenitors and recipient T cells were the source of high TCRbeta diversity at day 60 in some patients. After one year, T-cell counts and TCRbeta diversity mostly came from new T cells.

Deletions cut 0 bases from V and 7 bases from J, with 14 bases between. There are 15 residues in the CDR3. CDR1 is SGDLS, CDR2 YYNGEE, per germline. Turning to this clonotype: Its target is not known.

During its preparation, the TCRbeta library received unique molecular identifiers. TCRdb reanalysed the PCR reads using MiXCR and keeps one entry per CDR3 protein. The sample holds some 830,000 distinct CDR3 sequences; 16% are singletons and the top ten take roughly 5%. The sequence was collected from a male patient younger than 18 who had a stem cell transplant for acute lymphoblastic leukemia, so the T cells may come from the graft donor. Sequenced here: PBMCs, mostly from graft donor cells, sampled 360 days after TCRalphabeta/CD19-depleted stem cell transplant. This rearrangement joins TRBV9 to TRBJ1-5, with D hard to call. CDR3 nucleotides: TGTGCCAGCAGCGTAGCTGTCGGGAGAGACCAGCCCCAGCATTTT. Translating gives CASSVAVGRDQPQHF.